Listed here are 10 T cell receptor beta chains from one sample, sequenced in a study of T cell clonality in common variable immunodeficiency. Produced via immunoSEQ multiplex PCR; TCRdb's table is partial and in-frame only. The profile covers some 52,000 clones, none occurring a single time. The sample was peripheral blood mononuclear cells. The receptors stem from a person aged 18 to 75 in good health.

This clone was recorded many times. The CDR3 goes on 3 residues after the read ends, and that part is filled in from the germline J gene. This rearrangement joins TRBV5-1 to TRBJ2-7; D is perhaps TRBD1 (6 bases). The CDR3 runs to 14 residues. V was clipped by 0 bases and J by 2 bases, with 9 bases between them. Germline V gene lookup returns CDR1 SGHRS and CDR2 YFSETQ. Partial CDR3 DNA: TGCGCCAGCAGCTTGGCCAGGGGAACCTACGAG. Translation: CASSLARGTYE. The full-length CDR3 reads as CASSLARGTYEQYF.

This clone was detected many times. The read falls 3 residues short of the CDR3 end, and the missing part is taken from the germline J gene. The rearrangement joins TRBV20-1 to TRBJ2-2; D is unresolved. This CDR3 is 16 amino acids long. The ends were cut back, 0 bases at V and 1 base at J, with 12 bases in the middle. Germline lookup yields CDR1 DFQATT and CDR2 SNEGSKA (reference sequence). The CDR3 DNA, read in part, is TGCAGTGCTAGAGATTGGTTGGCAGGGAACACCGGGGAG. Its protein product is CSARDWLAGNTGE. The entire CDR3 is CSARDWLAGNTGELFF.

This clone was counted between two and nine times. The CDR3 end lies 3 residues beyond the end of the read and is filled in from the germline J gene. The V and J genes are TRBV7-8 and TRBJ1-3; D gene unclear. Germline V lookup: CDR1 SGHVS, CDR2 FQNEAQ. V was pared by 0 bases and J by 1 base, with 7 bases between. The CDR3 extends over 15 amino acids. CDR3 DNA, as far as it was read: TGTGCCAGCAGCTTAGCGGCAGATTCTGGAAACACC. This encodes CASSLAADSGNT. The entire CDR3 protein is CASSLAADSGNTIYF.

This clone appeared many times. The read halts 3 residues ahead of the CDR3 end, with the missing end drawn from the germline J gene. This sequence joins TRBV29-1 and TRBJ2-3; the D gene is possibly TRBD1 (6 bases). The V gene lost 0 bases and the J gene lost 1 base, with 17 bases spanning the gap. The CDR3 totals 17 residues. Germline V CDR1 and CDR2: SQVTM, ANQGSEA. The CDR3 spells CSVEDLARSGGTDTQYF. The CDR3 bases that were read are TGCAGCGTTGAAGATCTTGCCCGATCAGGGGGCACAGATACG.

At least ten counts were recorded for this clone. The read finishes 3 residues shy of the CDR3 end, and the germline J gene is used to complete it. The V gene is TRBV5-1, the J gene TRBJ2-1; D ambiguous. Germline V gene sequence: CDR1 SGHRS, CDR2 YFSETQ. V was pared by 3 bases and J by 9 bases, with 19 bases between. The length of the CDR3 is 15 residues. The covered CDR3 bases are TGCGCCAGCAGCTCCCAGGTGGCCAGGTCGGCTGAG. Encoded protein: CASSSQVARSAE. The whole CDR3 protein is CASSSQVARSAEQFF.

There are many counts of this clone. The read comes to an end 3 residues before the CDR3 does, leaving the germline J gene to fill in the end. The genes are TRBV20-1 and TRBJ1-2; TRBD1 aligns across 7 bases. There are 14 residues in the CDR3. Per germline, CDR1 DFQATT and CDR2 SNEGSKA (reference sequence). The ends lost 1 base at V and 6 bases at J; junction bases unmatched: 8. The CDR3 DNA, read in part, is TGCAGTGCTAGAGTCGACAGGGCGCGCCATGGC. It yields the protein CSARVDRARHG. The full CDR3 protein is CSARVDRARHGYTF.

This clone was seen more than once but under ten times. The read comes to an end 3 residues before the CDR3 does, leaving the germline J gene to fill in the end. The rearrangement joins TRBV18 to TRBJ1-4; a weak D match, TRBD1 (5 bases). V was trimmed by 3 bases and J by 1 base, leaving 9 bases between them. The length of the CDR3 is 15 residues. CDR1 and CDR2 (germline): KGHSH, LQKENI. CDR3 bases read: TGTGCCAGCTCACCCAATCAGGGAACTAATGAAAAA. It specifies CASSPNQGTNEK. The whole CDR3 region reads CASSPNQGTNEKLFF.

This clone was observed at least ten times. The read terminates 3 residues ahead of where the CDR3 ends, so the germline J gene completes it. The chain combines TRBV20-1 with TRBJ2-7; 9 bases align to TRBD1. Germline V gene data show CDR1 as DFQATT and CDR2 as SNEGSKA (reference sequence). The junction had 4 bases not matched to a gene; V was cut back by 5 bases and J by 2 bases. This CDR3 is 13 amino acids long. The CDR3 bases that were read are TGCAGTGCTGGGGACAGGGAGGCCTACGAG. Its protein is CSAGDREAYE. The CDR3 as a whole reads CSAGDREAYEQYF.

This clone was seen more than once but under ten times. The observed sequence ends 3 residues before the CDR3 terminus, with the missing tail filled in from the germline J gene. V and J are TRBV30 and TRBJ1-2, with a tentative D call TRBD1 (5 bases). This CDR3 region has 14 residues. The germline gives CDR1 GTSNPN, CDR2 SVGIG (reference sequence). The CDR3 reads CAWSGTTAYNDYTF. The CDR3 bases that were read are TGTGCCTGGAGCGGGACTACCGCTTACAATGAC.

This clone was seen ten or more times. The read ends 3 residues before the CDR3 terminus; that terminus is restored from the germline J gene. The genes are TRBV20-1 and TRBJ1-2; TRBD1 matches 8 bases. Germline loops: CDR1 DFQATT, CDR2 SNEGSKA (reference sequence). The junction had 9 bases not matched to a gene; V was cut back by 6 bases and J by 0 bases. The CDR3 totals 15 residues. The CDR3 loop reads CSAPQGTGANYGYTF. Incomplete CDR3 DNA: TGCAGTGCCCCCCAAGGGACAGGAGCTAACTATGGC.